Listed here are 28 T cell receptor beta chains from one sample, sequenced in a study of long-term antiretroviral therapy in people with HIV. Sequencing relied on immunoSEQ assay v3.0, run at survey level. Assay used: immunoSEQ multiplex PCR; TCRdb lists only in-frame clones, some missing. This sample carries about 34,000 clones, roughly 94% of them seen once, and the ten largest clones take 3.5% to 4.5%. The starting material was unsorted PBMCs, obtained approximately 5 years after starting antiretroviral therapy. The receptor set was obtained from a woman aged 45-60 years with HIV.

The chain has TRBV4-2 and TRBJ2-1; D unresolved. In germline, CDR1 is LGHNA, CDR2 YNFKEQ. V lost 0 bases to trimming and J lost 6 bases, with 6 bases between them. This CDR3 is 13 amino acids long. The CDR3 loop reads CASSQDLSNEQFF. As DNA, the CDR3 is TGTGCCAGCAGCCAAGATTTAAGCAATGAGCAGTTCTTC.

This chain uses TRBV29-1 with TRBJ2-2; D might be TRBD1 (6 bases). The V end lost 3 bases, the J end lost 6 bases, and 14 bases lay between the germline ends. The CDR3 runs to 14 residues. Per germline, CDR1 SQVTM and CDR2 ANQGSEA. DNA for the CDR3: TGCAGCGTTGATTCCGGGACATCCGCCGGGGAGCTGTTTTTT. This codes for CSVDSGTSAGELFF.

This clone is a singleton in its sample. The chain recombines TRBV30 with TRBJ1-3, with D perhaps TRBD1 (5 bases). Germline V gives CDR1 GTSNPN, CDR2 SVGIG (reference sequence). Trimming removed 1 base from V and 2 bases from J, with 9 bases in between. CDR3 length: 14 residues. This chain's CDR3 is CAWSAGIPGNTIYF. DNA for the CDR3: TGTGCCTGGAGTGCAGGGATCCCTGGAAACACCATATATTTT.

The chain carries TRBV30 and TRBJ1-2; possible D gene TRBD1, 5 bases. The CDR3 is 16 amino acids. The germline V and J ends were trimmed by 2 bases and 6 bases, with 22 bases remaining between them. Germline V lookup: CDR1 GTSNPN, CDR2 SVGIG (reference sequence). The CDR3 region has the DNA TGTGCCTGGAGTCACCGGGGCCTAAGAGGTGTTCATGGCTACACCTTC. Its translation: CAWSHRGLRGVHGYTF.

The genes are TRBV5-1 and TRBJ2-5; the match to TRBD2 covers 8 bases. The CDR3 has 15 residues. Germline V gives CDR1 SGHRS, CDR2 YFSETQ. Trimming cost V 0 bases and J 5 bases; bases outside gene matches: 6. This CDR3 is CASSLAGGAGETQYF. DNA of the CDR3: TGCGCCAGCAGCTTGGCCGGGGGGGCCGGCGAGACCCAGTACTTC.

This clone was recorded once. The V and J genes are TRBV30 and TRBJ2-7, with a weak D call TRBD1 (6 bases). Germline loops: CDR1 GTSNPN, CDR2 SVGIG (reference sequence). CDR3 size: 14 residues. V was clipped by 5 bases and J by 6 bases, with 20 bases between them. CDR3 amino acids: CAWARPRGAVEQYF. The CDR3 DNA sequence: TGTGCCTGGGCCAGGCCCAGGGGCGCCGTCGAGCAGTACTTC.

This clone occurred once. The chain combines TRBV30 with TRBJ2-5; TRBD1 agrees at 7 bases. From germline, CDR1 is GTSNPN and CDR2 SVGIG (reference sequence). CDR3 length: 21 amino acids. Losses at the gene ends were 3 bases for V and 7 bases for J; bases not matched to a gene: 32. The CDR3 DNA reads TGTGCCTGGAGAGGGGCGCATCGCGGACAGGCGACTAACCTACCTCCAGGGACCCAGTACTTC. Its protein is CAWRGAHRGQATNLPPGTQYF. Full variable domain (remainder filled in from reference TRBV30 and TRBJ2-5): SQTIHQWPATLVQPVGSPLSLECTVEGTSNPNLYWYRQAAGRGLQLLFYSVGIGQISSEVPQNLSASRPQDRQFILSSKKLLLSDSGFYLCAWRGAHRGQATNLPPGTQYFGPGTRLLVL.

This chain links TRBV2 with TRBJ2-1, with D unresolved. Trimming took 2 bases from V and 2 from J, leaving 10 bases between them. Germline lookup yields CDR1 SNHLY and CDR2 FYNNEI. The CDR3 length is 15 residues. The CDR3 loop reads CASSELSAPYNEQFF. The CDR3 nucleotides read TGTGCCAGCAGTGAACTGAGCGCCCCCTACAATGAGCAGTTCTTC.

The chain links TRBV19 to TRBJ2-1; possibly TRBD2 for D (6 bases). CDR1 and CDR2 from the germline V gene are LNHDA and SQIVND (reference sequence). Trimming took 0 bases from V and 9 from J, leaving 15 bases between them. The CDR3 is 15 amino acids. DNA for the CDR3: TGTGCCAGTAGTATAGATCCCCAAGACGGGGGTGAGCAGTTCTTC. This translates into CASSIDPQDGGEQFF. Together with reference TRBV19 and TRBJ2-1, the CDR3 gives the full variable domain: DGGITQSPKYLFRKEGQNVTLSCEQNLNHDAMYWYRQDPGQGLRLIYYSQIVNDFQKGDIAEGYSVSREKKESFPLTVTSAQKNPTAFYLCASSIDPQDGGEQFFGPGTRLTVL.

This clone is a singleton in its sample. The chain employs TRBV6-5 and TRBJ2-7, with D perhaps given as TRBD1 or TRBD2 (5 bases each). Germline V CDR1 and CDR2: MNHEY, SVGAGI. The ends were cut back, 0 bases at V and 5 bases at J, with 17 bases in the middle. The CDR3 length is 16 residues. CDR3 protein: CASSYSGVTTWDEQYF. The CDR3 coding sequence is TGTGCCAGCAGTTACTCGGGGGTCACGACCTGGGACGAGCAGTACTTC.

The chain combines TRBV7-9 with TRBJ1-1, with 9 bases that match TRBD1. The CDR3 is 15 amino acids. V shed 5 bases, J shed 4 bases, and the junction held 8 bases outside the gene matches. The V gene's germline CDR1 is SEHNR and CDR2 FQNEAQ (reference sequence). The CDR3 region is CASSPGTGRVTEAFF. As DNA, the CDR3 is TGTGCCAGCAGCCCCGGGACAGGGAGGGTCACTGAAGCTTTCTTT.

The chain has TRBV30 and TRBJ1-4, with a weak D call TRBD1 (5 bases). CDR1 is GTSNPN and CDR2 is SVGIG in the germline V gene (reference sequence). The CDR3 is 11 residues long. Here the CDR3 reads CARQTNEKLFF. In DNA, the CDR3 is TGTGCTCGACAGACTAATGAAAAACTGTTTTTT. Complete variable domain (other parts from reference TRBV30 and TRBJ1-4): SQTIHQWPATLVQPVGSPLSLECTVEGTSNPNLYWYRQAAGRGLQLLFYSVGIGQISSEVPQNLSASRPQDRQFILSSKKLLLSDSGFYLCARQTNEKLFFGSGTQLSVL.

The chain is built from TRBV7-3 and TRBJ2-7; 9 bases map to TRBD2. The CDR3 contains 14 residues. Germline lookup yields CDR1 SGHTA and CDR2 FQGTGA. The ends lost 2 bases at V and 2 bases at J; junction bases unmatched: 1. CDR3: CASSLGGGAYEQYF. As DNA, the CDR3 is TGTGCCAGCAGCTTAGGCGGGGGGGCCTACGAGCAGTACTTC.

This chain connects TRBV5-1 to TRBJ2-1; 9 bases align to TRBD1. Germline trimming cut 5 bases from V and 6 bases from J; bases unmatched to any gene: 6. The CDR3 covers 14 residues. Germline V gene data show CDR1 as SGHRS and CDR2 as YFSETQ. CDR3 nucleotide sequence: TGCGCCAGCAGGTCCGGGACAGGGAGCAATGAGCAGTTCTTC. This translates into CASRSGTGSNEQFF.

This rearrangement joins TRBV29-1 to TRBJ2-3; no clear D. Per the germline V gene, CDR1 is SQVTM and CDR2 is ANQGSEA. V was pared by 6 bases and J by 0 bases, with 13 bases between. This CDR3 has 14 residues. The CDR3 DNA follows: TGCAGCGTGCATAACTACCCCAGCACAGATACGCAGTATTTT. Translated, it gives CSVHNYPSTDTQYF.

The chain has TRBV5-6 and TRBJ1-1; the D is unclear. The length of the CDR3 is 13 residues. Trimming stripped 2 bases from V and 2 bases from J, with 7 bases between. Germline CDR1 reads SGHDT; CDR2 reads YYEEEE. CDR3 nucleotide sequence: TGTGCCAGCAGCTTTCGGTCTAACACTGAAGCTTTCTTT. Amino acid sequence: CASSFRSNTEAFF.

The rearrangement uses TRBV7-9 and TRBJ2-7; 7 bases match TRBD1. V dropped 5 bases and J dropped 3; count of bases not matched to a gene: 7. The germline CDR1 and CDR2 sequences are SEHNR and FQNEAQ (reference sequence). This CDR3 is built from 14 residues. The chain's CDR3 is CASSTGTVDYEQYF. The DNA of the CDR3 is TGTGCCAGCAGCACCGGGACAGTAGACTACGAGCAGTACTTC.

This rearrangement joins TRBV19 to TRBJ1-5, with D perhaps matching TRBD1 (6 bases). The CDR3 totals 15 residues. V lost 10 bases to trimming and J lost 3 bases, with 19 bases between them. The germline CDR1 and CDR2 sequences are LNHDA and SQIVND (reference sequence). The CDR3 bases are TGTGCCACTCTCCGGGGGCACACTTTCAATCAGCCCCAGCATTTT. Protein product: CATLRGHTFNQPQHF.

CDR3 nucleotides: TGTGCCACCAGCAGAGAGGTAGGAGACCCCGGGTCCGGCTACACCTTC. Its protein product is CATSREVGDPGSGYTF. This chain joins TRBV15 and TRBJ1-2, with D unresolved. This CDR3 is built from 16 residues. Germline assignment: CDR1 LNHNV and CDR2 YYDKDF (reference sequence). The V end lost 0 bases, the J end lost 8 bases, and 19 bases lay between the germline ends.

The chain recombines TRBV5-1 with TRBJ2-5; 7 bases map to TRBD1. The V and J ends lost 1 base and 5 bases, in that order; junction bases with no gene match: 8. Germline lookup yields CDR1 SGHRS and CDR2 YFSETQ. The CDR3 loop spans 15 amino acids. This CDR3 is CASSLSPDRRETQYF. CDR3 DNA sequence: TGCGCCAGCAGCTTGAGTCCGGACAGGAGGGAGACCCAGTACTTC.

The V call is TRBV6-5, the J call TRBJ1-5, with D tentatively TRBD1 (5 bases). V lost 3 bases to trimming and J lost 3 bases, with 9 bases between them. CDR1 is MNHEY and CDR2 is SVGAGI in the germline V gene. The CDR3 is 14 residues long. This CDR3 is CASSYQGPNQPQHF. The CDR3 DNA sequence: TGTGCCAGCAGTTATCAGGGACCCAATCAGCCCCAGCATTTT.

This rearrangement joins TRBV6-1 to TRBJ2-7, with 7 nucleotides matching TRBD1. This CDR3 spans 15 amino acids. V dropped 4 bases and J dropped 1; count of bases not matched to a gene: 7. Germline-derived CDR1 and CDR2 are MNHNS and SASEGT. The CDR3 DNA sequence: TGTGCCAGCAGTGCTATCACAGGGGTGTCCTACGAGCAGTACTTC. It encodes CASSAITGVSYEQYF.

The chain joins TRBV9 to TRBJ2-3; 8 bases map to TRBD1. Unmatched junction bases numbered 3, after V lost 2 bases and J lost 4 bases. The CDR3 contains 14 residues. Germline V gene data show CDR1 as SGDLS and CDR2 as YYNGEE. CDR3 DNA: TGTGCCAGCAGCGTCGACAGGGGTTCAGATACGCAGTATTTT. It is translated as CASSVDRGSDTQYF.

The chain has TRBV9 and TRBJ1-4, with D possibly matching TRBD1 (5 bases). V was shortened by 3 bases and J by 6 bases, with 9 bases between the two germline ends. The germline V gene has CDR1 SGDLS and CDR2 YYNGEE. The CDR3 has 13 residues. The CDR3 protein is CASSAGVHEKLFF. For the CDR3, the DNA is TGTGCCAGCAGCGCGGGGGTGCATGAAAAACTGTTTTTT.

This clone showed up just once. The V gene is TRBV5-5, the J gene TRBJ2-3; D tentatively reads TRBD1 or TRBD2 (6 bases each). V lost 0 bases and J lost 5, with 13 bases in between. In germline, CDR1 is SGHKS, CDR2 YYEKEE (reference sequence). The CDR3 contains 15 residues. CDR3 DNA: TGTGCCAGCAGCTTGGTATGGGGGGCCGGAGATACGCAGTATTTT. Protein: CASSLVWGAGDTQYF.

The rearrangement joins TRBV9 to TRBJ1-2; D uncertain. There are 14 residues in the CDR3. V lost 0 bases, J lost 4 bases, and 10 bases lay in between. Germline CDR1 and CDR2: SGDLS and YYNGEE. CDR3 DNA: TGTGCCAGCAGCGTAGGGGATAGGACCTATGGCTACACCTTC. Protein product: CASSVGDRTYGYTF.

The rearrangement joins TRBV7-6 to TRBJ2-1; D is undetermined. V lost 1 base to trimming and J lost 4 bases, with 11 bases between them. Germline CDR1 and CDR2: SGHVS and FNYEAQ. The length of the CDR3 is 15 residues. Here the CDR3 DNA reads TGTGCCAGCAGCTTAGGTGGCGACCCGTACAATGAGCAGTTCTTC. Translation: CASSLGGDPYNEQFF.

This rearrangement joins TRBV5-6 to TRBJ1-2; perhaps TRBD1 as D (6 bases). V lost 3 bases and J lost 6, with 27 bases in between. Per the germline V gene, CDR1 is SGHDT and CDR2 is YYEEEE. This CDR3 is built from 18 residues. CDR3 amino acids: CASSWRIVVGQSSDGYTF. The CDR3 DNA sequence: TGTGCCAGCAGCTGGAGGATAGTGGTGGGACAATCATCGGATGGCTACACCTTC.